These 27 T cell receptor beta chains were sequenced from one sample in a study of blood T cell repertoires in COVID-19. The protocol was immunoSEQ multiplex PCR, while the TCRdb copy is restricted to in-frame clones and leaves out a portion. This sample carries about 180,000 clones, about 85% of them seen once, and the ten largest clones take 9.8%. Sequenced sample: peripheral blood. These receptors all stem from a woman of 80 years or more with acute or convalescent COVID-19.

The chain couples TRBV20-1 to TRBJ2-1; possibly TRBD2 for D (6 bases). V lost 6 bases and J lost 6, with 9 bases in between. Germline CDR1 and CDR2: DFQATT and SNEGSKA (reference sequence). The CDR3 totals 11 residues. The CDR3 nucleotides are TGCAGTGCAACTAGCCGCAATGAGCAGTTCTTC. It encodes CSATSRNEQFF.

CDR3 coding DNA: TGCGCCAGCAGCCTTAGAGTTACCGGGGAGCTGTTTTTT. This encodes CASSLRVTGELFF. This chain joins TRBV5-1 and TRBJ2-2; D is uncertain. The CDR3 consists of 13 residues. Germline CDR1 and CDR2: SGHRS and YFSETQ. The V and J ends lost 4 bases and 5 bases respectively, with 9 bases between them.

This CDR3 reads CASSAGGGESPLHF. CDR3 bases: TGTGCCAGCAGCGCCGGAGGGGGCGAATCACCCCTCCACTTT. The chain has TRBV9 and TRBJ1-6, with 7 bases identical to TRBD1. CDR3 length: 14 residues. The ends lost 3 bases at V and 10 bases at J; junction bases unmatched: 7. The V gene's germline CDR1 is SGDLS and CDR2 YYNGEE.

This chain joins TRBV4-2 and TRBJ2-2; D is undetermined. Looked up from germline, CDR1 is LGHNA and CDR2 is YNFKEQ. Trimming shortened V by 4 bases and J by 7 bases, and 16 bases separated the two germline ends. The CDR3 consists of 15 residues. CDR3 bases: TGTGCCAGCAGCCTCCGCACGCCGCGTTACGGGGAGCTGTTTTTT. Its protein is CASSLRTPRYGELFF.

This chain connects TRBV3-1 (or the pseudogene TRBV3-2) to TRBJ2-7; D might be TRBD2 (5 bases). V was cut by 2 bases and J by 0 bases, with 11 bases left in between. The CDR3 extends over 15 amino acids. CDR1 LGHDT and CDR2 YNNKEL come from the germline V gene (reference sequence). CDR3 residues: CASSQHFTSSYEQYF. DNA of the CDR3: TGTGCCAGCAGCCAACACTTCACTAGCTCCTACGAGCAGTACTTC.

The chain has TRBV20-1 and TRBJ1-1; weak D call: TRBD1 (6 bases). This CDR3 spans 11 amino acids. Germline V lookup: CDR1 DFQATT, CDR2 SNEGSKA (reference sequence). V was shortened by 3 bases and J by 9 bases, with 11 bases between the two germline ends. The CDR3 DNA follows: TGCAGTGCTAGCTTTGACAGGAAAGCTTTCTTT. It translates to CSASFDRKAFF.

This sequence joins TRBV3-1 (or the pseudogene TRBV3-2) and TRBJ2-7; 9 bases are a match to TRBD1. Trimming at V came to 5 bases and at J to 7 bases, leaving 12 bases not matched to a gene. This CDR3 comprises 15 residues. CDR1 LGHDT and CDR2 YNNKEL come from the germline V gene (reference sequence). The DNA of the CDR3 is TGTGCCAGCAGCACTCCGGGACAGGGAAGTCGGGAGCAGTACTTC. It encodes CASSTPGQGSREQYF.

The rearrangement links TRBV11-2 to TRBJ1-2; D is uncertain. CDR3 size: 11 residues. Germline V gene data show CDR1 as SGHAT and CDR2 as FQNNGV. Deletions cut 7 bases from V and 8 bases from J, with 11 bases between. CDR3 sequence: CASTMTGGYTF. CDR3 nucleotide sequence: TGTGCCAGCACCATGACGGGGGGCTACACCTTC.

This clone was detected once. This chain's CDR3 is CASTRGAGETQYF. The CDR3, as DNA: TGTGCCAGCACTCGGGGGGCGGGAGAGACCCAGTACTTC. This chain uses TRBV9 with TRBJ2-5, with D perhaps TRBD2 (7 bases). V gave up 6 bases and J gave up 4 bases, with 13 bases separating them. The CDR3 totals 13 residues. Per germline, CDR1 SGDLS and CDR2 YYNGEE. Based on the CDR3 plus reference TRBV9 and TRBJ2-5, the full variable domain is DSGVTQTPKHLITATGQRVTLRCSPRSGDLSVYWYQQSLDQGLQFLIQYYNGEERAKGNILERFSAQQFPDLHSELNLSSLELGDSALYFCASTRGAGETQYFGPGTRLLVL.

The V call is TRBV14, the J call TRBJ1-2, with TRBD1 matching over 7 bases. This CDR3 is 15 amino acids long. Trimming took 0 bases from V and 6 from J; bases not matched to a gene: 7. Germline values: CDR1 SGHDN, CDR2 FVKESK. CDR3 in amino acids: CASSQEGQWYDGYTF. CDR3 nucleotides: TGTGCCAGCAGCCAAGAGGGACAGTGGTATGATGGCTACACCTTC.

The chain's CDR3 is CASTSAAGEETQYF. In DNA, the CDR3 is TGTGCCAGCACTAGTGCGGCAGGGGAAGAGACCCAGTACTTC. This chain joins TRBV28 and TRBJ2-5, with TRBD1 as a possible D gene (6 bases). Germline CDR1 MDHEN, CDR2 SYDVKM. The CDR3 spans 14 residues. V was trimmed by 7 bases and J by 3 bases, leaving 15 bases between them.

This chain connects TRBV5-6 to TRBJ2-1; D perhaps matches TRBD1 (6 bases). Trimming left V 4 bases short and J 0 bases short, with 14 bases between. Germline V gene data show CDR1 as SGHDT and CDR2 as YYEEEE. CDR3 size: 16 residues. CDR3 sequence: CASSRQALSSYNEQFF. CDR3 DNA sequence: TGTGCCAGCAGCCGACAGGCACTAAGCTCCTACAATGAGCAGTTCTTC.

The chain links TRBV2 to TRBJ1-1; possible D gene TRBD1, 5 bases. CDR1 is SNHLY, CDR2 FYNNEI, per germline. This CDR3 is built from 14 residues. The V gene lost 2 bases and the J gene lost 5 bases, with 12 bases spanning the gap. The CDR3 spells CASSELGPGTEAFF. CDR3 in DNA: TGTGCCAGCAGTGAATTAGGGCCAGGGACTGAAGCTTTCTTT. The variable domain in full, completed from reference TRBV2 and TRBJ1-1, reads EPEVTQTPSHQVTQMGQEVILRCVPISNHLYFYWYRQILGQKVEFLVSFYNNEISEKSEIFDDQFSVERPDGSNFTLKIRSTKLEDSAMYFCASSELGPGTEAFFGQGTRLTVV.

V is TRBV9 and J is TRBJ1-3; possible D gene TRBD1, 6 bases. Germline CDR1 reads SGDLS; CDR2 reads YYNGEE. V lost 1 base and J lost 7, with 15 bases in between. The CDR3 totals 15 residues. The CDR3 DNA reads TGTGCCAGCAGCGTAACCGGGACAAGCAGTAACACCATATATTTT. It is translated as CASSVTGTSSNTIYF.

The chain joins TRBV5-4 to TRBJ2-7, with D perhaps TRBD1 (6 bases). V was pared by 4 bases and J by 2 bases, with 22 bases between. This CDR3 has 17 residues. Germline V lookup: CDR1 SGHNT, CDR2 YYREEE (reference sequence). The CDR3 sequence is CASSRPTGRGAPYEQYF. The CDR3 bases are TGTGCCAGCAGCCGACCGACAGGACGAGGAGCCCCCTACGAGCAGTACTTC.

This clone showed up just once. The V and J genes are TRBV15 and TRBJ1-1; D unclear. V lost 0 bases and J lost 2, with 7 bases in between. In germline, CDR1 is LNHNV, CDR2 YYDKDF (reference sequence). The CDR3 runs to 14 residues. The CDR3 loop is CATSRERDNTEAFF. CDR3 nucleotides: TGTGCCACCAGCAGAGAACGGGATAACACTGAAGCTTTCTTT.

The chain employs TRBV7-3 and TRBJ2-2; TRBD2 aligns across 13 bases. Per germline, CDR1 SGHTA and CDR2 FQGTGA. The CDR3 contains 16 residues. J lost 6 bases, V lost 1 base, and 2 bases had no gene match. CDR3 in amino acids: CASSLRTSGSPGELFF. CDR3 in DNA: TGTGCCAGCAGCTTAAGGACTAGCGGGAGTCCCGGGGAGCTGTTTTTT.

The CDR3 sequence: CAIANTGRAPNTGELFF. The DNA for the CDR3 is TGTGCCATCGCAAACACAGGGAGAGCGCCGAACACCGGGGAGCTGTTTTTT. This chain links TRBV10-3 with TRBJ2-2, with a weak D call TRBD1 (6 bases). The V and J ends lost 8 bases and 0 bases respectively, with 19 bases between them. The CDR3 covers 17 residues. Per the germline V gene, CDR1 is ENHRY and CDR2 is SYGVKD.

This clone was found a few times. The V and J genes are TRBV2 and TRBJ2-7; 9 bases match TRBD1. Trimming cost V 5 bases and J 5 bases; bases outside gene matches: 7. This CDR3 contains 14 residues. From germline, CDR1 is SNHLY and CDR2 FYNNEI. The CDR3 loop reads CASSTGQGSHEQYF. The CDR3 DNA sequence: TGTGCCAGCAGTACGGGACAGGGATCCCACGAGCAGTACTTC.

In its sample, this clone was seen a few times. The chain joins TRBV19 to TRBJ1-5; 8 bases line up with TRBD1. Germline loops: CDR1 LNHDA, CDR2 SQIVND (reference sequence). The CDR3 sequence is 13 residues long. Germline trimming cut 4 bases from V and 5 bases from J; bases unmatched to any gene: 1. The CDR3 DNA reads as TGTGCCAGTAGTACGACAGGGGATCAGCCCCAGCATTTT. Encoded protein: CASSTTGDQPQHF.

V usage is TRBV27 and J usage is TRBJ1-6, with TRBD1 identical over 7 bases. In germline, CDR1 is MNHEY, CDR2 SMNVEV (reference sequence). The trim removed 6 bases at V and 9 bases at J, leaving 14 bases unmatched. The CDR3 has 16 residues. In nucleotides, the CDR3 is TGTGCCAGCAGGGGCGACAGGGTCGGAATTCTTTCACCCCTCCACTTT. Translation gives CASRGDRVGILSPLHF.

The genes are TRBV5-4 and TRBJ1-2, with D perhaps matching TRBD1 (5 bases). Germline V gene data show CDR1 as SGHNT and CDR2 as YYREEE (reference sequence). This CDR3 contains 13 residues. The germline V and J ends were trimmed by 4 bases and 4 bases, with 11 bases remaining between them. The CDR3 loop reads CASSPWQGYGYTF. For the CDR3, the DNA is TGTGCCAGCAGCCCCTGGCAGGGCTATGGCTACACCTTC. Drawing the rest from reference TRBV5-4 and TRBJ1-2, the complete variable domain is ETGVTQSPTHLIKTRGQQVTLRCSSQSGHNTVSWYQQALGQGPQFIFQYYREEENGRGNFPPRFSGLQFPNYSSELNVNALELDDSALYLCASSPWQGYGYTFGSGTRLTVV.

The chain employs TRBV6-4 and TRBJ2-1; possibly TRBD2 for D (5 bases). V was pared by 0 bases and J by 6 bases, with 15 bases between. Per germline, CDR1 MRHNA and CDR2 SNTAGT. There are 16 residues in the CDR3. CDR3: CASSDSFGLAPNEQFF. The CDR3 bases are TGTGCCAGCAGTGACTCGTTTGGGCTAGCCCCCAATGAGCAGTTCTTC.

The rearrangement links TRBV12-5 to TRBJ2-7; TRBD1 matches 9 bases. CDR1 LGHNT and CDR2 FRNRAP come from the germline V gene. The trim removed 4 bases at V and 5 bases at J, leaving 6 bases unmatched. CDR3 size: 14 residues. The CDR3 sequence: CASGWDRAVDEQYF. CDR3 bases: TGTGCTAGTGGTTGGGACAGGGCCGTCGACGAGCAGTACTTC. Variable domain in full (rest from reference TRBV12-5 and TRBJ2-7): DARVTQTPRHKVTEMGQEVTMRCQPILGHNTVFWYRQTMMQGLELLAYFRNRAPLDDSGMPKDRFSAEMPDATLATLKIQPSEPRDSAVYFCASGWDRAVDEQYFGPGTRLTVT.

V is TRBV11-2 and J is TRBJ2-1; the D is unclear. V was pared by 3 bases and J by 4 bases, with 10 bases between. This CDR3 has 14 amino acids. Germline V CDR1 and CDR2: SGHAT, FQNNGV. This CDR3 reads CASSFLRGYNEQFF. Here the CDR3 DNA reads TGTGCCAGCAGCTTCTTGAGAGGTTACAATGAGCAGTTCTTC.

V gene TRBV18 combines with J gene TRBJ2-7, with TRBD1 matching over 8 bases. Germline CDR1 and CDR2: KGHSH and LQKENI. The CDR3 is made up of 13 amino acids. Trimming removed 3 bases from V and 9 bases from J; junction bases left unmatched: 7. The CDR3 protein is CASSPGTGPWQYF. The DNA for the CDR3 is TGTGCCAGCTCACCGGGGACAGGCCCATGGCAGTACTTC.

The chain is built from TRBV19 and TRBJ2-3, with TRBD1 matching over 7 bases. V gave up 6 bases and J gave up 3 bases; unmatched junction bases: 9. CDR1 is LNHDA, CDR2 SQIVND, per germline (reference sequence). This CDR3 is 15 amino acids long. This CDR3 reads CASRTDRDMTDTQYF. The CDR3 DNA is TGTGCCAGTAGGACTGACAGGGATATGACAGATACGCAGTATTTT.